This section outlines one T cell receptor beta chain sequence together with its context. CDR1 SGHRS and CDR2 YFSETQ come from the germline V gene. The CDR3 extends over 13 amino acids. Unmatched junction bases numbered 9, after V lost 7 bases and J lost 5 bases. This entry is derived from a study of patients and donors after allogeneic stem cell transplantation. TCRdb used MiXCR to reprocess the RT-PCR reads, holding one entry per CDR3 protein. The sample consists of fewer than 500,000 distinct CDR3 sequences, 15% to 20% of them appearing once. The chain combines TRBV5-1 with TRBJ2-7; 7 positions agree with TRBD1. The TCR comes from a human donor who was either an allogeneic HSCT recipient or a stem cell or donor lymphocyte infusion donor (not recorded which). It is not recorded whose cells these are; they may come from a transplant donor. Sequencing was performed on blood, either unsorted or a sorted T cell fraction (not recorded which). The CDR3 coding sequence is TGCGCCAGCGCTACAGGGGTATGGGACGAGCAGTACTTC. Amino acid sequence: CASATGVWDEQYF. Full variable domain (rest looked up from reference TRBV5-1 and TRBJ2-7): KAGVTQTPRYLIKTRGQQVTLSCSPISGHRSVSWYQQTPGQGLQFLFEYFSETQRNKGNFPGRFSGRQFSNSRSEMNVSTLELGDSALYLCASATGVWDEQYFGPGTRLTVT.